The 9 T cell receptor beta chains below were found in one sample sequenced in a study of blood T cell repertoires in COVID-19. Some clones are missing from TCRdb's copy, which holds only in-frame ones; the method was immunoSEQ multiplex PCR. This table has roughly 120,000 clones, around 89% appearing once. Sequencing used peripheral blood. These receptors were taken from a woman in her fifties or sixties with COVID-19, enrolled during active disease.

This clone showed up just a few times. The rearrangement uses TRBV14 and TRBJ1-2; 8 bases line up with TRBD1. The CDR3 is made up of 15 amino acids. Trimming removed 4 bases from V and 4 bases from J; junction bases left unmatched: 8. Germline assignment: CDR1 SGHDN and CDR2 FVKESK. The CDR3 sequence: CASSPHRGAPYGYTF. The CDR3 DNA reads TGTGCCAGCAGCCCCCACAGGGGGGCCCCCTATGGCTACACCTTC.

V usage is TRBV20-1 and J usage is TRBJ2-7, with TRBD2 identical over 10 bases. This CDR3 has 14 amino acids. Germline V gene sequence: CDR1 DFQATT, CDR2 SNEGSKA (reference sequence). The ends lost 6 bases at V and 1 base at J; junction bases unmatched: 6. The CDR3 here is CSASQTSGSYEQYF. CDR3 in DNA: TGCAGTGCAAGTCAGACTAGCGGGTCCTACGAGCAGTACTTC.

This clone occurred a few times. The gene calls are TRBV7-3 and TRBJ1-1; 8 bases are a match to TRBD1. Germline-derived CDR1 and CDR2 are SGHTA and FQGTGA. The ends lost 5 bases at V and 0 bases at J; junction bases unmatched: 5. The CDR3 contains 15 residues. The CDR3 sequence is CASSPPGQVNTEAFF. The CDR3 coding sequence is TGTGCCAGCAGCCCCCCGGGACAGGTGAACACTGAAGCTTTCTTT.

This rearrangement joins TRBV20-1 to TRBJ1-5; no definite D call. This CDR3 is built from 15 residues. Between the trimmed V and J ends, which lost 3 bases and 1 base, there was a span of 13 bases. Germline V gives CDR1 DFQATT, CDR2 SNEGSKA (reference sequence). In DNA form, the CDR3 reads TGCAGTGCTAGTGGGCGGGGAGGAAGCAATCAGCCCCAGCATTTT. This encodes CSASGRGGSNQPQHF.

The chain combines TRBV13 with TRBJ2-4; D ambiguous. This CDR3 has 16 residues. V was trimmed by 1 base and J by 0 bases, leaving 10 bases between them. Germline CDR1 reads PRHDT; CDR2 reads FYEKMQ (reference sequence). The CDR3 here is CASSLVGDLAKNIQYF. The CDR3 DNA follows: TGTGCCAGCAGCTTAGTAGGAGACCTAGCCAAAAACATTCAGTACTTC.

This rearrangement joins TRBV2 to TRBJ2-2, with TRBD2 identical over 8 bases. V gave up 4 bases and J gave up 0 bases; unmatched junction bases: 4. The germline V gene has CDR1 SNHLY and CDR2 FYNNEI. This CDR3 has 16 residues. The CDR3 loop reads CASSASGGTNTGELFF. The DNA for the CDR3 is TGTGCCAGCAGTGCAAGCGGGGGTACGAACACCGGGGAGCTGTTTTTT.

The chain has TRBV11-1 and TRBJ2-7; D is possibly TRBD1 (6 bases). The V gene lost 5 bases and the J gene lost 6 bases, with 20 bases spanning the gap. Germline V gene sequence: CDR1 SGHAT, CDR2 FQDESV (reference sequence). CDR3 size: 15 residues. In nucleotides, the CDR3 is TGTGCCAGCAGCGGCGCAGGCCATCGAGGGGGCGAGCAGTACTTC. Protein sequence: CASSGAGHRGGEQYF.

The V gene is TRBV11-2, the J gene TRBJ1-2; no reliable D call. This CDR3 is built from 14 residues. The V end was cut by 4 bases, the J end by 8 bases, with 17 bases between. Germline V gives CDR1 SGHAT, CDR2 FQNNGV. The CDR3: CASSSHSRPGGYTF. CDR3 bases: TGTGCCAGCAGCTCCCACAGTAGACCGGGGGGCTACACCTTC.

The V call is TRBV4-3, the J call TRBJ2-1, with TRBD1 matching 11 bases. The CDR3 loop spans 18 amino acids. Germline V gives CDR1 LGHNA, CDR2 YSLEER. The ends lost 0 bases at V and 6 bases at J; junction bases unmatched: 10. The CDR3 loop is CASSQEAIPGQGGNEQFF. The DNA of the CDR3 is TGCGCCAGCAGCCAAGAAGCGATCCCGGGACAGGGGGGCAATGAGCAGTTCTTC.